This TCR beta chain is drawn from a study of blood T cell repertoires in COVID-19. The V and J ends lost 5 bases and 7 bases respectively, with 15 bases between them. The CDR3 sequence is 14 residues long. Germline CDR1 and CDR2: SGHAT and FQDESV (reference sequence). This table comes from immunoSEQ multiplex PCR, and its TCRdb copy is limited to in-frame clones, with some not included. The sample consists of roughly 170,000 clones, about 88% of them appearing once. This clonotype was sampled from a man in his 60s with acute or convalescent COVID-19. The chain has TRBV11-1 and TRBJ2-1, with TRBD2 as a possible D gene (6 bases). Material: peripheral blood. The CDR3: CASSVHGRGNEQFF. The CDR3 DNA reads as TGTGCCAGCAGCGTTCACGGGAGAGGGAATGAGCAGTTCTTC.